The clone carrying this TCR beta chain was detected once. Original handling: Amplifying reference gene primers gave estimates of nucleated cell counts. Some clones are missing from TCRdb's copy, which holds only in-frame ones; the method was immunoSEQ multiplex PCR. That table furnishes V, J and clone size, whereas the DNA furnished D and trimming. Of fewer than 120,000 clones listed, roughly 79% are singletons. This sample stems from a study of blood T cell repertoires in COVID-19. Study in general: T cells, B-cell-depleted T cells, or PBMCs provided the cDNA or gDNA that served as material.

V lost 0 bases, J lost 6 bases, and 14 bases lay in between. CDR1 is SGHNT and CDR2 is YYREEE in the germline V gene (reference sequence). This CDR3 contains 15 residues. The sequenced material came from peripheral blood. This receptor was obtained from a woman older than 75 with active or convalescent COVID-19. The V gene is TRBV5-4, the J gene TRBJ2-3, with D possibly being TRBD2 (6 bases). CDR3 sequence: CASSLARASGDTQYF. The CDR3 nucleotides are TGTGCCAGCAGCTTGGCCCGGGCCAGCGGGGATACGCAGTATTTT.